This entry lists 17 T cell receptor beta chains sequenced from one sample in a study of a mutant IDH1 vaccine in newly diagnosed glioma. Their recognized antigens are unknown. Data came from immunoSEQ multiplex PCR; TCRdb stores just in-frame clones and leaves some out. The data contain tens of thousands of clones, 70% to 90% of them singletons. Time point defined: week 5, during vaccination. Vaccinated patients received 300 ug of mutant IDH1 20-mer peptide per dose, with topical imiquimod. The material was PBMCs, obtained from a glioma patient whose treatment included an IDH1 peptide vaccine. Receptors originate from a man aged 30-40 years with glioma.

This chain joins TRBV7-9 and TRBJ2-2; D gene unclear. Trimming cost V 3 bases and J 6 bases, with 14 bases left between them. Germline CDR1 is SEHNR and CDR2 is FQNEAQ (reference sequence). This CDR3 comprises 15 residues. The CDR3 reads CASSFAGSLAGELFF. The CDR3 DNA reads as TGTGCCAGCAGCTTTGCTGGCTCCCTGGCCGGGGAGCTGTTTTTT.

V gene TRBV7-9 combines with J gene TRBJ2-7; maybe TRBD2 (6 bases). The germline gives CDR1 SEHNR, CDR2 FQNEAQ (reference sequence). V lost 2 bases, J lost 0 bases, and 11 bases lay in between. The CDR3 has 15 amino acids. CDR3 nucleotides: TGTGCCAGCAGCTTATCTGCGGGATTCTCCTACGAGCAGTACTTC. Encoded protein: CASSLSAGFSYEQYF.

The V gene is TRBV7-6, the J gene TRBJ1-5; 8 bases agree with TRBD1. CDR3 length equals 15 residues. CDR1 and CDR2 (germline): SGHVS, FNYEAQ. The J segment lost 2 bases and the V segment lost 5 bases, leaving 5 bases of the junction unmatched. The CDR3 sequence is CASSRDRGGNQPQHF. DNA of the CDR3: TGTGCCAGCAGCCGAGACAGGGGAGGCAATCAGCCCCAGCATTTT.

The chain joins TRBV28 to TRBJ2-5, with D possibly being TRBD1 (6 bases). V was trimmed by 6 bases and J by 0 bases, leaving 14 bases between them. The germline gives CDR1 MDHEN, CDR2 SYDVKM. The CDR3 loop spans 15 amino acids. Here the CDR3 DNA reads TGTGCCAGCAGCGCCAGTGACAGGTACCAAGAGACCCAGTACTTC. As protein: CASSASDRYQETQYF.

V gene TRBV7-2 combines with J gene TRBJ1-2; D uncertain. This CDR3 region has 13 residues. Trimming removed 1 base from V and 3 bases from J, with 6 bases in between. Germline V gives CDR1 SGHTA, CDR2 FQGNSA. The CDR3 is CASSLEGYYGYTF. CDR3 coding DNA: TGTGCCAGCAGCTTAGAAGGCTACTATGGCTACACCTTC.

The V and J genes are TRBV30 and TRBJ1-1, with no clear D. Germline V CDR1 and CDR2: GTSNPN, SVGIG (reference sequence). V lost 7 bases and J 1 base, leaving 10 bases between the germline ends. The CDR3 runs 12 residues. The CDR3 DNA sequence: TGTGCCTACCAACGGGGGAACACTGAAGCTTTCTTT. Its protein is CAYQRGNTEAFF.

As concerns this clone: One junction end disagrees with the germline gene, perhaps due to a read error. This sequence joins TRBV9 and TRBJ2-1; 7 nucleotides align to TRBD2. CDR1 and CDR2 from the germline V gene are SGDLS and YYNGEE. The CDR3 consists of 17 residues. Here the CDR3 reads CAGSGIDGAGAYNEQFF. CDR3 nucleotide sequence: TGTGCCGGCAGCGGGATAGACGGGGCGGGAGCCTACAATGAGCAGTTCTTC.

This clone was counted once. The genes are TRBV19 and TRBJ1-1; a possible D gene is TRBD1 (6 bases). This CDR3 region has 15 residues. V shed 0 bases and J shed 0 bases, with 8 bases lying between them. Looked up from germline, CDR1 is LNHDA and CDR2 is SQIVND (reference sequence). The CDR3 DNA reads TGTGCCAGTAGTATAGACGCAGGGGTGAACACTGAAGCTTTCTTT. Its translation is CASSIDAGVNTEAFF.

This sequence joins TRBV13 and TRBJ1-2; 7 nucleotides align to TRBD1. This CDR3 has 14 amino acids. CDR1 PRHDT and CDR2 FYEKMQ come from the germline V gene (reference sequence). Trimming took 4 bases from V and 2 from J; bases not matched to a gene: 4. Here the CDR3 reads CASSSGTVNYGYTF. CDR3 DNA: TGTGCCAGCAGCTCCGGGACAGTGAACTATGGCTACACCTTC. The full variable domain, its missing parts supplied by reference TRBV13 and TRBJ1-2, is AAGVIQSPRHLIKEKRETATLKCYPIPRHDTVYWYQQGPGQDPQFLISFYEKMQSDKGSIPDRFSAQQFSDYHSELNMSSLELGDSALYFCASSSGTVNYGYTFGSGTRLTVV.

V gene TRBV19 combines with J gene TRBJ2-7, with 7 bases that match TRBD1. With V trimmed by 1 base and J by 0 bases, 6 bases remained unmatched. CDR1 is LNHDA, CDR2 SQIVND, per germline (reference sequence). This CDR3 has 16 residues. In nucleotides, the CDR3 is TGTGCCAGTAGTATAGCGGGCAGGGGGTCCTCCTACGAGCAGTACTTC. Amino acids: CASSIAGRGSSYEQYF.

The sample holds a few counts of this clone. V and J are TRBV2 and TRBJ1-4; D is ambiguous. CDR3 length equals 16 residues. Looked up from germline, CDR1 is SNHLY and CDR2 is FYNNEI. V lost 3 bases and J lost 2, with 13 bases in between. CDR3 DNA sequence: TGTGCCAGCAGTGACTTTGCAGGTGCTACTAATGAAAAACTGTTTTTT. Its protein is CASSDFAGATNEKLFF.

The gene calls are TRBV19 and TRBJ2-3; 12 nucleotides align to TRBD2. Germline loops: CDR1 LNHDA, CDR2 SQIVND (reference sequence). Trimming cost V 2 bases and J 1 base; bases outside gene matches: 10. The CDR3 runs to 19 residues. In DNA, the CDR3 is TGTGCCAGTAGTATATTCGGGCTAGCGGGGGGGCCCGGCACAGATACGCAGTATTTT. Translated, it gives CASSIFGLAGGPGTDTQYF. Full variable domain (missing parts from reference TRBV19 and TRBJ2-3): DGGITQSPKYLFRKEGQNVTLSCEQNLNHDAMYWYRQDPGQGLRLIYYSQIVNDFQKGDIAEGYSVSREKKESFPLTVTSAQKNPTAFYLCASSIFGLAGGPGTDTQYFGPGTRLTVL.

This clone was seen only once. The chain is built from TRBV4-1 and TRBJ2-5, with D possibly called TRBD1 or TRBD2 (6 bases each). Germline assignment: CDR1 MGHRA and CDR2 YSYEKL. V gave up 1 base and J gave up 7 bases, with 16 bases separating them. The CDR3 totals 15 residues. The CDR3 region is CASSQVSGAAGTQYF. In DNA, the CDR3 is TGCGCCAGCAGCCAAGTTTCGGGGGCCGCAGGGACCCAGTACTTC.

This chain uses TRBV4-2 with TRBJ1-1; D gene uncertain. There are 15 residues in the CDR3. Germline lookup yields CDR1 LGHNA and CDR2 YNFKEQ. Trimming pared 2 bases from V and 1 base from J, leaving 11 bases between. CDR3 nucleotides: TGTGCCAGCAGCCAAAACCCACACCCGAACACTGAAGCTTTCTTT. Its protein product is CASSQNPHPNTEAFF.

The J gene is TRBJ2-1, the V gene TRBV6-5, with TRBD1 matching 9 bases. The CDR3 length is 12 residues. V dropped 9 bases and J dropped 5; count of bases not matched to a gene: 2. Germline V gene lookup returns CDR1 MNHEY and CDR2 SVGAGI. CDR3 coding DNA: TGTGCCAGTGGACAGGGGCACAATGAGCAGTTCTTC. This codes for CASGQGHNEQFF.

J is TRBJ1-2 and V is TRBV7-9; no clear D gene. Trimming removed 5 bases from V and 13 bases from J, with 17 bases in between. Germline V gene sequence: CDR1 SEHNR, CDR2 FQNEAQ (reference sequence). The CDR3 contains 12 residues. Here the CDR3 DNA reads TGTGCCAGCAGCCTAGAGGGCAGTCGGCTCACCTTC. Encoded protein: CASSLEGSRLTF.

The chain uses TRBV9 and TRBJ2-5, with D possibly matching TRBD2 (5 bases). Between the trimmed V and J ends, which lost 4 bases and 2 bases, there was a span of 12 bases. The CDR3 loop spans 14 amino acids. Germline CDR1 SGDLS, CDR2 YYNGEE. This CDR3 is CASSSLSGQETQYF. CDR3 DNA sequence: TGTGCCAGCAGCTCCCTCTCGGGGCAAGAGACCCAGTACTTC.